Below, 11 T cell receptor beta chains from the same sample are listed, as sequenced in a study of CD8 T cells in Susac syndrome. An input of about 0.45 to 1 ug of RNA was subjected to reverse transcription using random hexamers. TCRdb redid the calling of the immunoSEQ multiplex PCR reads with MiXCR, one entry per CDR3 protein. This table holds 150,000 to 200,000 distinct CDR3 sequences, about 96% found once. Sequenced: CD4+ T cells from PBMCs. The receptors were sampled from a human donor with Susac syndrome.

This clonotype was recorded once. This chain joins TRBV15 and TRBJ1-4; 7 bases align to TRBD1. Losses at the gene ends were 2 bases for V and 7 bases for J; bases not matched to a gene: 7. Germline V gene data show CDR1 as LNHNV and CDR2 as YYDKDF (reference sequence). CDR3 length equals 15 residues. CDR3 protein: CATSRPRQGGEKLFF. The DNA for the CDR3 is TGTGCCACCAGCAGACCGAGACAGGGTGGTGAAAAACTGTTTTTT.

In its sample, this clonotype was seen a few times. The rearrangement uses TRBV6-1 and TRBJ1-5; perhaps TRBD1 as D (6 bases). This CDR3 is 15 amino acids long. V was trimmed by 6 bases and J by 8 bases, leaving 20 bases between them. Germline-derived CDR1 and CDR2 are MNHNS and SASEGT. The CDR3 DNA reads TGTGCCAGCAGAATTCTGACAGGCGACAGTGAGCCCCAGCATTTT. Amino acids: CASRILTGDSEPQHF.

The CDR3 DNA reads TGTGCCAGCAGGCCAACCCTTACAGGGACTGAGACCCAGTACTTC. Translation: CASRPTLTGTETQYF. This chain uses TRBV6-5 with TRBJ2-5; TRBD1 or TRBD2 may be the D gene (6 bases each). Germline-derived CDR1 and CDR2 are MNHEY and SVGAGI. The CDR3 spans 15 residues. Trimming left V 6 bases short and J 5 bases short, with 19 bases between.

The chain carries TRBV29-1 and TRBJ2-4; the D is unclear. Trimming pared 6 bases from V and 5 bases from J, leaving 5 bases between. Germline V gene data show CDR1 as SQVTM and CDR2 as ANQGSEA. This CDR3 region has 10 residues. The DNA for the CDR3 is TGCAGCGTATTCGAAAACATTCAGTACTTC. As protein: CSVFENIQYF.

V gene TRBV3-1 combines with J gene TRBJ1-4; D is unclear. Germline V lookup: CDR1 LGHDT, CDR2 YNNKEL (reference sequence). V shed 0 bases and J shed 10 bases, with 6 bases lying between them. The CDR3 is 12 amino acids. The CDR3 loop reads CASSQELGKLFF. CDR3 sequence (DNA): TGTGCCAGCAGCCAAGAATTGGGAAAACTGTTTTTT.

V usage is TRBV21-1 and J usage is TRBJ2-7; the table's D call, TRBD2, was not checked against the DNA. TRBV21-1 is flagged as a pseudogene. This CDR3 is built from 16 residues. The CDR3 region is CASSNWLVKPSYEQYV. The CDR3 coding sequence is TGTGCCAGCAGCAATTGGCTAGTGAAGCCCTCCTACGAGCAGTACGTC.

V is TRBV9 and J is TRBJ1-6; D gene unclear. Trimming removed 0 bases from V and 7 bases from J, with 8 bases in between. CDR3 length: 14 residues. Germline lookup yields CDR1 SGDLS and CDR2 YYNGEE. CDR3 sequence reads: CASSVDAGNSPLHF. The DNA for the CDR3 is TGTGCCAGCAGCGTAGACGCTGGGAATTCACCCCTCCACTTT.

Turning to this clonotype: Relative to the germline gene, one junction end is altered; a read error may explain this. The V gene is TRBV9, the J gene TRBJ2-2; TRBD2 matches at 9 bases. Germline CDR1 and CDR2: SGDLS and YYNGEE. This CDR3 region has 16 residues. The CDR3 DNA follows: TGTGCCAGCAGCGTAGGGGCTAGCGGGAACTCCGGGGAGCTGTTTTTT. Translation gives CASSVGASGNSGELFF.

The chain is built from TRBV9 and TRBJ2-2; a possible D gene is TRBD2 (5 bases). Trimming cost V 4 bases and J 6 bases, with 16 bases left between them. The germline V gene has CDR1 SGDLS and CDR2 YYNGEE. The CDR3 runs to 15 residues. In DNA form, the CDR3 reads TGTGCCAGCAGCCTCAGGACTTCTCCTGCCGGGGAGCTGTTTTTT. It translates to CASSLRTSPAGELFF.

As concerns this clonotype: A read error may produce the germline difference seen at one junction end. V is TRBV29-1 and J is TRBJ2-7; TRBD1 aligns across 8 bases. CDR1 and CDR2 (germline): SQVTM, ANQGSEA. The length of the CDR3 is 13 residues. For the CDR3, the DNA is TGCAGCGTGGAAGGACAGGGACTGTACGAGCAGTACTTC. This gives the protein CSVEGQGLYEQYF.

The chain employs TRBV18 and TRBJ2-5; D unclear. Germline V gene sequence: CDR1 KGHSH, CDR2 LQKENI. This CDR3 is 14 amino acids long. V lost 2 bases and J lost 1, with 8 bases in between. CDR3 region: CASSPSRVQETQYF. CDR3 sequence (DNA): TGTGCCAGCTCACCATCTAGGGTCCAAGAGACCCAGTACTTC.